This T cell receptor beta chain stems from a study of blood T cell repertoires in COVID-19. Overall study: Samples representing acute and convalescent COVID-19 were sourced from the United States, Italy and Spain. PBMCs, B-cell-depleted T cells, or T cells provided the cDNA or gDNA that made up the material.

Original analysis: The authors estimated nucleated cell counts from reference gene primer amplification. TCRdb's table, derived via immunoSEQ multiplex PCR, lists solely in-frame clones and lacks some. Clonal size and the V and J genes are those of that table, whereas D and trimming came from the DNA. This sample carries a few hundred thousand clones, around 85% of them seen once, and the ten largest clones take 7.2%. V dropped 11 bases and J dropped 5 bases, with 10 bases sitting between them. Per the germline V gene, CDR1 is MNHEY and CDR2 is SMNVEV (reference sequence). CDR3 length equals 11 residues.

Sample: peripheral blood. This chain uses TRBV27 with TRBJ1-5, with D perhaps TRBD1 (5 bases). The clonotype comes from a human donor in a cohort sampled during active COVID-19. The CDR3: CAAGGYQPQHF. In DNA, the CDR3 is TGTGCCGCCGGGGGGTATCAGCCCCAGCATTTT.